Included here is one TCR beta chain sequence, with context. Together with a sample-barcoded 5' primer, a J-beta primer mix was included in a second PCR lasting about 7 to 12 cycles. MiXCR, run by TCRdb on the 5' RACE reads, gives a single entry per CDR3 protein. The repertoire holds under 950,000 distinct CDR3 sequences, about a fifth seen once, with around 22% in the top ten. Germline V lookup: CDR1 SGHTA, CDR2 FQGNSA. This CDR3 is 16 amino acids long. The sample comes from a study of blood T cells in healthy people across ages. The source is a man aged 65-85 years in good health. Sequencing was done on a sample of blood. The chain carries TRBV7-2 and TRBJ2-5; 10 bases match TRBD2. The last part of the DNA fits TRBJ2-7 better; the J call may be wrong. DNA for the CDR3: TGTGCCAGCAGCTTAGAGGTAGGACTAGCGGCCTACGAGCAGTACTTC. Its protein product is CASSLEVGLAAYEQYF.